Below, 11 T cell receptor beta chains from the same sample are listed, as sequenced in a study of T cell repertoires in cytomegalovirus infection (dated by TCRdb to the late 2010s). Sequencing took place on an Illumina HiSeq 1500. Starting from the raw public reads, TCRdb applied fastp trimming at Q25, assembled clones with MiXCR and retained in-frame beta chains. Rows merge per CDR3 protein into single entries with the most common DNA and genes. For this sample there are 90,000 to 120,000 distinct CDR3 sequences; under 55% appear just once. The top ten clones comprise around 74% of the sample. The treatment or condition label corresponds to: in vitro stimulation with specific CMV peptide epitopes to enrich CMV-specific T cells. Antigens for these TCRs are unknown. The specimen comprised CD8+ T cells from cultured PBMCs, sampled from culture after CMV antigen stimulation. Receptors originate from a human donor in good health (CMV status not recorded). Some clones in this sample may be carry-over from other donors' samples.

The genes are TRBV27 and TRBJ1-4; 8 positions match TRBD1. The germline CDR1 and CDR2 sequences are MNHEY and SMNVEV (reference sequence). The CDR3 covers 16 residues. Trimming took 2 bases from V and 8 from J; bases not matched to a gene: 10. For the CDR3, the DNA is TGTGCCAGCAGTTTACAGTTCCCACAGGGGGACGAAAAACTGTTTTTT. Translating gives CASSLQFPQGDEKLFF. Combining the CDR3 with reference TRBV27 and TRBJ1-4 gives the whole variable domain EAQVTQNPRYLITVTGKKLTVTCSQNMNHEYMSWYRQDPGLGLRQIYYSMNVEVTDKGDVPEGYKVSRKEKRNFPLILESPSPNQTSLYFCASSLQFPQGDEKLFFGSGTQLSVL.

V is TRBV29-1 and J is TRBJ2-4; D is unclear. Germline V lookup: CDR1 SQVTM, CDR2 ANQGSEA. The V and J ends lost 2 bases and 9 bases respectively, with 8 bases between them. The CDR3 runs 11 residues. The CDR3: CSVERSGIQYF. The CDR3 coding sequence is TGCAGCGTTGAAAGGTCTGGCATTCAGTACTTC. Full variable domain (outside the CDR3, taken from reference TRBV29-1 and TRBJ2-4): SAVISQKPSRDICQRGTSLTIQCQVDSQVTMMFWYRQQPGQSLTLIATANQGSEATYESGFVIDKFPISRPNLTFSTLTVSNMSPEDSSIYLCSVERSGIQYFGAGTRLSVL.

This clonotype was seen many times. The chain couples TRBV4-1 to TRBJ1-5, with no clear D. From germline, CDR1 is MGHRA and CDR2 YSYEKL. The CDR3 sequence is 15 residues long. V shed 1 base and J shed 8 bases, with 15 bases lying between them. The CDR3: CASSQGPLIEEPQHF. In DNA form, the CDR3 reads TGCGCCAGCAGCCAAGGCCCCTTAATTGAGGAGCCCCAGCATTTT.

The chain couples TRBV13 to TRBJ1-2; 9 nucleotides line up with TRBD1. The CDR3 is 17 residues long. Germline V lookup: CDR1 PRHDT, CDR2 FYEKMQ (reference sequence). Germline trimming cut 5 bases from V and 3 bases from J; bases unmatched to any gene: 13. In DNA, the CDR3 is TGTGCCAGCAGCCTCTCCGGGACAGGGATTCTTGACTATGGCTACACCTTC. It is translated as CASSLSGTGILDYGYTF.

This clonotype was detected ten times or more. The rearrangement uses TRBV5-5 and TRBJ2-7; D not resolved. The V end was cut by 5 bases, the J end by 2 bases, with 8 bases between. CDR1 is SGHKS and CDR2 is YYEKEE in the germline V gene (reference sequence). This CDR3 spans 12 amino acids. The chain's CDR3 is CASSFGAYEQYF. Here the CDR3 DNA reads TGTGCCAGCAGTTTCGGAGCCTACGAGCAGTACTTC.

CDR3 DNA sequence: TGTGCCAGTAACATTCCCGGGACAGGGTGGACTGAAGCTTTCTTT. Its translation is CASNIPGTGWTEAFF. The chain couples TRBV19 to TRBJ1-1, with 9 bases matching TRBD1. V gave up 7 bases and J gave up 5 bases; unmatched junction bases: 11. The V gene's germline CDR1 is LNHDA and CDR2 SQIVND (reference sequence). This CDR3 is built from 15 residues.

The J gene is TRBJ1-6, the V gene TRBV12-3 or TRBV12-4, with a tentative D call TRBD1 (6 bases). The germline V and J ends were trimmed by 10 bases and 6 bases, with 16 bases remaining between them. This CDR3 comprises 14 residues. The CDR3 here is CATRGRPGNSPLHF. The CDR3 nucleotides are TGTGCCACCCGGGGGCGCCCTGGTAATTCACCCCTCCACTTT.

This clonotype came up many times. This chain uses TRBV7-9 with TRBJ2-3; D ambiguous. The germline CDR1 and CDR2 sequences are SEHNR and FQNEAQ (reference sequence). With 6 bases removed from V and 4 bases from J, the gap between germline ends came to 11 bases. This CDR3 is 13 amino acids long. The CDR3 bases are TGTGCCAGCAGGCTTACCAATCCAGATACGCAGTATTTT. Its protein product is CASRLTNPDTQYF.

The chain carries TRBV19 and TRBJ2-1; TRBD2 is a possible D gene (6 bases). This CDR3 contains 13 residues. Germline V gene lookup returns CDR1 LNHDA and CDR2 SQIVND (reference sequence). Trimming shortened V by 5 bases and J by 9 bases, and 14 bases separated the two germline ends. CDR3 nucleotide sequence: TGTGCCAGTAGTGCCTTACTAGCCGCTGAGCAGTTCTTC. This encodes CASSALLAAEQFF.

Only a few counts were recorded for this clonotype. The chain links TRBV7-2 to TRBJ2-1, with D tentatively TRBD1 (6 bases). The CDR3 totals 16 residues. V was clipped by 5 bases and J by 4 bases, with 18 bases between them. The germline CDR1 and CDR2 sequences are SGHTA and FQGNSA. For the CDR3, the DNA is TGTGCCAGCAGCCGACCGGGACATCTTAATTACAATGAGCAGTTCTTC. Protein product: CASSRPGHLNYNEQFF.

The chain has TRBV4-1 and TRBJ1-4; 8 nucleotides line up with TRBD1. Per germline, CDR1 MGHRA and CDR2 YSYEKL. Unmatched junction bases numbered 2, after V lost 1 base and J lost 4 bases. The CDR3 is made up of 15 amino acids. CDR3 nucleotides: TGCGCCAGCAGCCAAGGACAGGGGTATAATGAAAAACTGTTTTTT. It yields the protein CASSQGQGYNEKLFF.